This TCR beta chain was profiled in a study of T cells in Graves' hyperthyroidism and ophthalmopathy. Pregnant or lactating patients were excluded, as were those with uncontrolled infection or other autoimmune disease. Clinical symptoms, serum thyroxine, TRAb, thyroid ultrasound and orbital computed tomography informed diagnoses. Extraction of PBMCs used 8.5 to 10 ml of fresh peripheral blood. This clonotype was found many times. Its antigen is unidentified. Findings and limits, study-wide: The model predicted ophthalmopathy a median around six months before onset.

Amplified TCR beta CDR3 regions came from RNA transcripts. RT-PCR in the first round (using the HTBI primer set) targeted the TCR CDR3. TCRdb recomputed calls from the multiplex PCR reads with MiXCR, one row per CDR3 protein. The table records about 300,000 distinct CDR3 sequences, roughly 19% of them present only once. After removal of 0 bases from V and 1 base from J, the junction contained 7 bases not matched to a gene. The CDR3 covers 18 residues. CDR1 and CDR2 from the germline V gene are SGHRS and YFSETQ. What was sequenced was blood. V usage is TRBV5-1 and J usage is TRBJ2-7; 13 nucleotides align to TRBD2. This receptor was taken from a man over 45 with Graves' ophthalmopathy. In DNA form, the CDR3 reads TGCGCCAGCAGCTTGGGTAGGTCGGGACTAGCGGGATCCTACGAGCAGTACTTC. Translating gives CASSLGRSGLAGSYEQYF.